The rows below give T cell receptor beta chains drawn from one sample of a study of neurological immune-mediated disorders. One entry per CDR3 protein, called by TCRdb with MiXCR from the 5' RACE reads. The table shows approximately 50,000 distinct CDR3 sequences, with about a tenth occurring only once. The sequenced sample consisted of PBMCs. These receptors originate from a man between 65 and 85 years old with HTLV-1-associated myelopathy (HAM/TSP). CDR3s include the opening cysteine and the closing phenylalanine or tryptophan. The order of the fields is J gene, V gene, CDR3 protein.

j_call: TRBJ2-7; v_call: TRBV11-2; cdr3_aa: CASSFRAGALEQYF
j_call: TRBJ2-1; v_call: TRBV11-2; cdr3_aa: CASSLIAGLSDEQFF
j_call: TRBJ2-7; v_call: TRBV7-8; cdr3_aa: CASSLARSGEQYF
j_call: TRBJ2-1; v_call: TRBV20-1; cdr3_aa: CSASPFRLAGGPGSYNEQFF
j_call: TRBJ2-1; v_call: TRBV14; cdr3_aa: CASSISGSRTVSYNEQFF
j_call: TRBJ2-3; v_call: TRBV6-5; cdr3_aa: CASRESGRPDTQYF
j_call: TRBJ2-1; v_call: TRBV11-3; cdr3_aa: CASSSNQLAGGNEQFF
j_call: TRBJ2-2; v_call: TRBV9; cdr3_aa: CASSAPQDTNTGELFF
j_call: TRBJ2-4; v_call: TRBV20-1; cdr3_aa: CSASQWASGLTIAKNIQYF
j_call: TRBJ2-7; v_call: TRBV20-1; cdr3_aa: CSAGGFYEQYF
j_call: TRBJ2-7; v_call: TRBV14; cdr3_aa: CASSPSGSGGLYEQYF
j_call: TRBJ2-3; v_call: TRBV6-2/TRBV6-3; cdr3_aa: CASSATGTMRHTQYF
j_call: TRBJ2-1; v_call: TRBV7-2; cdr3_aa: CASSLTGTGISNEQFF
j_call: TRBJ1-2; v_call: TRBV7-2; cdr3_aa: CASSLLGQGAINGYTF
j_call: TRBJ2-1; v_call: TRBV29-1; cdr3_aa: CSVHRPGRGNEQFF
j_call: TRBJ2-2; v_call: TRBV12-3/TRBV12-4; cdr3_aa: CASTYTGELFF
j_call: TRBJ2-4; v_call: TRBV5-1; cdr3_aa: CASSSAPRDIQYF
j_call: TRBJ2-5; v_call: TRBV3-1; cdr3_aa: CASSQEGVQETQYF
j_call: TRBJ2-2; v_call: TRBV27; cdr3_aa: CASSFQGVTGELFF
j_call: TRBJ2-4; v_call: TRBV14; cdr3_aa: CASSQDLGTALALRYF
j_call: TRBJ1-1; v_call: TRBV9; cdr3_aa: CASSVDGDPTEAFF
j_call: TRBJ2-2; v_call: TRBV7-3; cdr3_aa: CASSLGGLAANTGELFF
j_call: TRBJ2-7; v_call: TRBV4-3; cdr3_aa: CASSRDVQYEQYF
j_call: TRBJ2-7; v_call: TRBV20-1; cdr3_aa: CSARVPGRGYEQYF
j_call: TRBJ1-1; v_call: TRBV7-3; cdr3_aa: CASSLNLEDQAFF
j_call: TRBJ1-5; v_call: TRBV19; cdr3_aa: CASSIYKNSNQPQHF
j_call: TRBJ1-2; v_call: TRBV6-1; cdr3_aa: CASSEEGRRGYTF
j_call: TRBJ2-2; v_call: TRBV6-2/TRBV6-3; cdr3_aa: CASRGDTGELFF
j_call: TRBJ2-1; v_call: TRBV7-8; cdr3_aa: CVSSSGRLGSYNEQFF
j_call: TRBJ1-5; v_call: TRBV6-6; cdr3_aa: CASSYSMQGGYQPQHF
j_call: TRBJ2-5; v_call: TRBV7-9; cdr3_aa: CASRRLVGGATRGETQYF
j_call: TRBJ2-3; v_call: TRBV20-1; cdr3_aa: CSARDQGLTDTQYF
j_call: TRBJ1-2; v_call: TRBV27; cdr3_aa: CASSLNRQGLRGYTF
j_call: TRBJ1-1; v_call: TRBV20-1; cdr3_aa: CSASSGTEAFF
j_call: TRBJ1-1; v_call: TRBV2; cdr3_aa: CASSEARESAEAFF
j_call: TRBJ2-7; v_call: TRBV20-1; cdr3_aa: CSALAGGREQYF
j_call: TRBJ1-5; v_call: TRBV10-3; cdr3_aa: CANGGTGESQHF
j_call: TRBJ2-3; v_call: TRBV7-2; cdr3_aa: CASSFALTRTDTQYF
j_call: TRBJ2-2; v_call: TRBV27; cdr3_aa: CASSKAGASGELFF
j_call: TRBJ2-3; v_call: TRBV20-1; cdr3_aa: CSATVPGLRTDTQYF